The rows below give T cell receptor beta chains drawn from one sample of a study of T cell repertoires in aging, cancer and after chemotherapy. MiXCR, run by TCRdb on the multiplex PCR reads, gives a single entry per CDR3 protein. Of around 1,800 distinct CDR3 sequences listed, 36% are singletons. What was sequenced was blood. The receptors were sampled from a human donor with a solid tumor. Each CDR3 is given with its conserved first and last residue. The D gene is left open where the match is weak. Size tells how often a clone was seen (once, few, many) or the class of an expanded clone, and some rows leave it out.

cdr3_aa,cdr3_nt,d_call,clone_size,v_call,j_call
CASSYSPALNTGELFF,TGTGCCAGCAGTTACTCGCCGGCTCTTAACACCGGGGAGCTGTTTTTT,NA,NA,TRBV6-5,TRBJ2-2
CASSRSSTVMNTEAFF,TGTGCCAGCAGCCGGTCCTCCACGGTGATGAACACTGAAGCTTTCTTT,NA,NA,TRBV5-6,TRBJ1-1
CASSPNSLAARGTQYF,TGCGCCAGCAGCCCGAACAGTCTAGCGGCCCGGGGGACCCAGTACTTC,TRBD2,NA,TRBV5-1,TRBJ2-5
CASSYLGGKISYEQYF,TGTGCCAGCAGTTACTTAGGGGGCAAGATTTCCTACGAGCAGTACTTC,TRBD1,NA,TRBV6-5,TRBJ2-7
CASSPRGSRKYNEQFF,TGTGCCAGCAGTCCAAGGGGCAGTCGCAAATACAATGAGCAGTTCTTC,NA,NA,TRBV12-3/TRBV12-4,TRBJ2-1
CSARGQGAFGTDTQYF,TGCAGTGCTAGGGGACAGGGGGCTTTTGGCACAGATACGCAGTATTTT,TRBD1,NA,TRBV20-1,TRBJ2-3
CTSSSSTDTQYF,TGTACCAGCAGTTCCAGCACAGATACGCAGTATTTT,NA,NA,TRBV6-1,TRBJ2-3
CSALDRVRNTIYF,TGCAGTGCTTTAGACAGGGTTAGAAACACCATATATTTT,TRBD1,NA,TRBV20-1,TRBJ1-3
CASSTARPTDGYTF,TGTGCCAGCAGTACCGCCCGGCCCACTGATGGCTACACCTTC,NA,large,TRBV6-5,TRBJ1-2
CASSETAFDTEAFF,TGCGCCAGCAGCGAGACTGCCTTTGACACTGAAGCTTTCTTT,NA,NA,TRBV5-1,TRBJ1-1
CSARGGARDTQYF,TGCAGTGCTAGAGGGGGCGCGAGGGATACGCAGTATTTT,NA,NA,TRBV20-1,TRBJ2-3
CSAQGHYGYTF,TGCAGTGCACAGGGACACTATGGCTACACCTTC,NA,large,TRBV20-1,TRBJ1-2
CASSFPGIEQYF,TGCGCCAGCAGCTTTCCAGGGATAGAGCAGTACTTC,NA,once,TRBV5-1,TRBJ2-7
CASSRTGGNTEAFF,TGTGCCAGCAGCCGGACAGGGGGGAACACTGAAGCTTTCTTT,TRBD1,NA,TRBV7-3,TRBJ1-1
CASSLGRGGRTGELFF,TGTGCCAGCAGCTTAGGCCGGGGGGGCCGCACCGGGGAGCTGTTTTTT,TRBD2,NA,TRBV7-2,TRBJ2-2
CASSYPEEGYTF,TGTGCCAGCAGTTACCCGGAGGAGGGCTACACCTTC,NA,few,TRBV6-5,TRBJ1-2
CSASKGGARDTQYF,TGCAGTGCGAGCAAAGGGGGGGCAAGGGATACGCAGTATTTT,NA,NA,TRBV20-1,TRBJ2-3
CASSQDPTGELFF,TGTGCCAGCAGTCAGGACCCAACCGGGGAGCTGTTTTTT,NA,NA,TRBV12-3/TRBV12-4,TRBJ2-2
CATSPDRISGYTF,TGTGCCACCAGCCCGGACAGAATAAGTGGCTACACCTTC,NA,NA,TRBV5-5,TRBJ1-2
CASSFGGSKNIQYF,TGTGCCAGCAGTTTTGGGGGTTCCAAAAACATTCAGTACTTC,NA,NA,TRBV27,TRBJ2-4
CASTSGGGQTDTQYF,TGTGCCAGCACAAGTGGGGGGGGCCAAACAGATACGCAGTATTTT,NA,few,TRBV7-2,TRBJ2-3
CANSPDRRAFF,TGTGCCAACAGCCCTGACAGGAGAGCTTTCTTT,NA,NA,TRBV7-9,TRBJ1-1
CSARDSLYSNQPQHF,TGCAGTGCTCGGGACAGCTTATATAGCAATCAGCCCCAGCATTTT,TRBD1,few,TRBV20-1,TRBJ1-5